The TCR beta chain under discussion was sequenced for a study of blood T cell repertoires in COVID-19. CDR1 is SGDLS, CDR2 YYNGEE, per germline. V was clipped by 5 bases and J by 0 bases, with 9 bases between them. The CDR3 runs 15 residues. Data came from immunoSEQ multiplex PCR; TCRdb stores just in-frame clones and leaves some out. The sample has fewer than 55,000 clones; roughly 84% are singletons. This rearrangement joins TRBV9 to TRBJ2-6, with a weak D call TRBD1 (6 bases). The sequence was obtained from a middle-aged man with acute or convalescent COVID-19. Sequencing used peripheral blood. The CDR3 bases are TGTGCCAGCAGAACAGGGTCCTCTGGGGCCAACGTCCTGACTTTC. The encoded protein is CASRTGSSGANVLTF.